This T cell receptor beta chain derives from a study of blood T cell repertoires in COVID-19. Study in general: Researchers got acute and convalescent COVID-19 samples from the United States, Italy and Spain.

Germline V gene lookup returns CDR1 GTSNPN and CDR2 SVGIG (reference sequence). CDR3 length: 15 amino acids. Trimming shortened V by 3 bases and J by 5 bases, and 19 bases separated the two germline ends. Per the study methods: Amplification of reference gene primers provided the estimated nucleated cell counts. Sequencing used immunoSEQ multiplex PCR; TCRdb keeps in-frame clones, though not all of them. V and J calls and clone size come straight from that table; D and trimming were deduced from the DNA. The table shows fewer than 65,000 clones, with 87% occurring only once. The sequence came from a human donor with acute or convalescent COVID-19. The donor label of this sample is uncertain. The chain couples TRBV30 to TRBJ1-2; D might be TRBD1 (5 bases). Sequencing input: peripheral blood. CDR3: CAWRLRVWGEYGYTF. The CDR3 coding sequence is TGTGCCTGGAGACTTAGGGTATGGGGCGAGTATGGCTACACCTTC.